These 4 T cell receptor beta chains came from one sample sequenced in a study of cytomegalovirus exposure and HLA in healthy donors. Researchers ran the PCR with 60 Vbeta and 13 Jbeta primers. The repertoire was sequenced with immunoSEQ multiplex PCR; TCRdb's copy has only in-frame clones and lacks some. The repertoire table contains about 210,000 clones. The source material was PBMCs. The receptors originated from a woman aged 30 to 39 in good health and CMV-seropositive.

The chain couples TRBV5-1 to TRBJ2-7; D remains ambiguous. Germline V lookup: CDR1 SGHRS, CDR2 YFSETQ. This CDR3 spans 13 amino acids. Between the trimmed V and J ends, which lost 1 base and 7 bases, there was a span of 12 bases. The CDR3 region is CASSLTTLREQYF. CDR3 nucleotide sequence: TGCGCCAGCAGCTTGACTACTCTGAGAGAGCAGTACTTC.

Written as DNA, the CDR3 is TGCGCCAGCAGCCAGGAGAGCTCCTACGAGCAGTACTTC. It specifies CASSQESSYEQYF. This rearrangement joins TRBV4-1 to TRBJ2-7; D is ambiguous. The CDR3 extends over 13 amino acids. Germline assignment: CDR1 MGHRA and CDR2 YSYEKL. V shed 3 bases and J shed 0 bases, with 6 bases lying between them.

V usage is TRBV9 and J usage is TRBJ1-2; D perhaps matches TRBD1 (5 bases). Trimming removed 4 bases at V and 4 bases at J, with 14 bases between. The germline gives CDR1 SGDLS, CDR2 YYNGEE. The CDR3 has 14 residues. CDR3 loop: CASSKSRDGYGYTF. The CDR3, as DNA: TGTGCCAGCAGCAAAAGCAGGGATGGCTATGGCTACACCTTC.

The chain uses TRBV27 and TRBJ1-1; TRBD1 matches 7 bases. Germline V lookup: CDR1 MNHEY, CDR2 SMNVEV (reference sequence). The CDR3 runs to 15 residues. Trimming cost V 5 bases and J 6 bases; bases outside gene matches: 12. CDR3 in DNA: TGTGCCAGCAGTGACTTCACAGGGGTTAGGGCTGAAGCTTTCTTT. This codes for CASSDFTGVRAEAFF.